The clone carrying this T cell receptor beta chain was observed a single time. A junction boundary mismatches the germline segment, possibly from a read error. This specimen comes from a study of pediatric ulcerative colitis. Germline-derived CDR1 and CDR2 are MDHEN and SYDVKM. The CDR3 covers 15 residues. Profiling relied on immunoSEQ multiplex PCR, and the TCRdb table lists in-frame clones only, not all of them. The repertoire holds around 64,000 clones, with over 65% as singletons. The gene calls are TRBV28 and TRBJ2-3; the D gene is possibly TRBD1 (5 bases). The specimen was blood. The sequence derives from a boy younger than 18 with moderate ulcerative colitis. The CDR3 sequence is CASSSQGLPLAFVHF. The CDR3 bases are TGTGCCAGCAGCTCTCAGGGTCTGCCTTTGGCTTTCGTACATTTT. The whole variable domain, filled in from reference TRBV28 and TRBJ2-3, reads DVKVTQSSRYLVKRTGEKVFLECVQDMDHENMFWYRQDPGLGLRLIYFSYDVKMKEKGDIPEGYSVSREKKERFSLILESASTNQTSMYLCASSSQGLPLAFVHFGPGTRLTVL.